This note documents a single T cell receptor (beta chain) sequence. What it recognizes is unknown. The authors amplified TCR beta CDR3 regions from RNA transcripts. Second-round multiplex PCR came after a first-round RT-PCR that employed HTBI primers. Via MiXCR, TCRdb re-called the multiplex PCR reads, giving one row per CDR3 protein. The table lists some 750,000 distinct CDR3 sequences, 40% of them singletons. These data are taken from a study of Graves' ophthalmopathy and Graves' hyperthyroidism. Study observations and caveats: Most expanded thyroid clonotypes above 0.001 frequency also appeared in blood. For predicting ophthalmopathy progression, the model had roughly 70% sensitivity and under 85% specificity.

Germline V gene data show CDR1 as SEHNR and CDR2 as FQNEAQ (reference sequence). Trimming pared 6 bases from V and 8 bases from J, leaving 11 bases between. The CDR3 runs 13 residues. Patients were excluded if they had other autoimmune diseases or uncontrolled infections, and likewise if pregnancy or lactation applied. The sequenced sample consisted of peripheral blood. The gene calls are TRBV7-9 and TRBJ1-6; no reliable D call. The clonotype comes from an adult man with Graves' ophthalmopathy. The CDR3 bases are TGTGCCAGCAGTACCCGAGTCGATTCACCCCTCCACTTT. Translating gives CASSTRVDSPLHF.